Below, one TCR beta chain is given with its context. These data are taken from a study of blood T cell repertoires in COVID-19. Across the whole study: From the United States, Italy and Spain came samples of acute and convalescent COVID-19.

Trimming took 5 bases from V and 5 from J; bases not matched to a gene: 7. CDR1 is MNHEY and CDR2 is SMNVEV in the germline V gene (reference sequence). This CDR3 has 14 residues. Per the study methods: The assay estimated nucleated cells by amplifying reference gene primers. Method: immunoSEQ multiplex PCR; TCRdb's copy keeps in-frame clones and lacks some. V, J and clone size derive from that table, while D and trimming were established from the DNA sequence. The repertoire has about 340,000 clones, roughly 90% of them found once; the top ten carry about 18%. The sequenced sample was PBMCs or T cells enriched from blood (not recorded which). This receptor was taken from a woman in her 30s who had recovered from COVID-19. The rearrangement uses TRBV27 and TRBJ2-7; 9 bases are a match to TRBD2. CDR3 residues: CASSPWTSAHEQYF. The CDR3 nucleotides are TGTGCCAGCAGTCCGTGGACTAGCGCTCACGAGCAGTACTTC.